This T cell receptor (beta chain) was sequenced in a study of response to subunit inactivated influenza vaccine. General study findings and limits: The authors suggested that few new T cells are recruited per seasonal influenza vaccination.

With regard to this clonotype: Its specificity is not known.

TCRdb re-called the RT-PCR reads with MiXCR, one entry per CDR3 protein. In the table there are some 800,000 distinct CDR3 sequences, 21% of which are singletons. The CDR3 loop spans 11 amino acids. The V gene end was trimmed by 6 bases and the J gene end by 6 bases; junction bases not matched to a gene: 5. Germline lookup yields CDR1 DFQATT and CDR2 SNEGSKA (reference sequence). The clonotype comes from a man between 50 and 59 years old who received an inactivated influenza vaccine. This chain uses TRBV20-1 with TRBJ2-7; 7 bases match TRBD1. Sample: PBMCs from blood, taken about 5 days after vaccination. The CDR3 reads CSAGQVGEQYF. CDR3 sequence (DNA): TGCAGTGCAGGACAGGTCGGCGAGCAGTACTTC.